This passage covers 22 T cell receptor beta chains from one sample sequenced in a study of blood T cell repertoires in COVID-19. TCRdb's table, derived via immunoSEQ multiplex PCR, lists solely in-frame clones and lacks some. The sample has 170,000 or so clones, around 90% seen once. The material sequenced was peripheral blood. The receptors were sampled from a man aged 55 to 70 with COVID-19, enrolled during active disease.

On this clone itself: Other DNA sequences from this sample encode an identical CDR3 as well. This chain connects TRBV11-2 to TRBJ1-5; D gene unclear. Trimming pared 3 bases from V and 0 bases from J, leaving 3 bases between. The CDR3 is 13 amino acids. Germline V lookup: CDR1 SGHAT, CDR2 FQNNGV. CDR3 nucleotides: TGTGCCAGCAGCTTCAGTAGCAATCAGCCCCAGCATTTT. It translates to CASSFSSNQPQHF. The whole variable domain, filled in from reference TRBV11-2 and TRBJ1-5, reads EAGVAQSPRYKIIEKRQSVAFWCNPISGHATLYWYQQILGQGPKLLIQFQNNGVVDDSQLPKDRFSAERLKGVDSTLKIQPAKLEDSAVYLCASSFSSNQPQHFGDGTRLSIL.

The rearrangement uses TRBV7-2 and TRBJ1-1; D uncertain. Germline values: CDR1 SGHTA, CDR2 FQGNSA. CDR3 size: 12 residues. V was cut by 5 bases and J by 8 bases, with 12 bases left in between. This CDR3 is CASSRSGLEAFF. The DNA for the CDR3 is TGTGCCAGCAGCCGTTCGGGGTTGGAAGCTTTCTTT.

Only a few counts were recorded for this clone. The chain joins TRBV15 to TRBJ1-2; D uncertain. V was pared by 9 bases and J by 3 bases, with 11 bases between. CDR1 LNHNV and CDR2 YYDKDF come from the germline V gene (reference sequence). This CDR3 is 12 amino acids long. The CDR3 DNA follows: TGTGCCACTAGCGGCGGGTACTATGGCTACACCTTC. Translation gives CATSGGYYGYTF. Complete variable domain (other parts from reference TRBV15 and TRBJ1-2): DAMVIQNPRYQVTQFGKPVTLSCSQTLNHNVMYWYQQKSSQAPKLLFHYYDKDFNNEADTPDNFQSRRPNTSFCFLDIRSPGLGDTAMYLCATSGGYYGYTFGSGTRLTVV.

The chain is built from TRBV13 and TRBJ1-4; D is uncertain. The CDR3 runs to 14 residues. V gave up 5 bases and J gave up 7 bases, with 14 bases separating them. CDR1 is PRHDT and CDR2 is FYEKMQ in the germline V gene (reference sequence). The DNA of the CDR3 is TGTGCCAGCAGCCTGACTGGCCTCGGTGAAAAACTGTTTTTT. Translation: CASSLTGLGEKLFF.

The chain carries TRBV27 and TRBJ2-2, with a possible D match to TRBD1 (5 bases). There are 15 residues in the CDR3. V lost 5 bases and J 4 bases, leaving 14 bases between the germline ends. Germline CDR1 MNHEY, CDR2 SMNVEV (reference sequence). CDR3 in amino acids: CASSNRPLGTGELFF. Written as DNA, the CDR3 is TGTGCCAGCAGTAACAGGCCTCTGGGCACCGGGGAGCTGTTTTTT.

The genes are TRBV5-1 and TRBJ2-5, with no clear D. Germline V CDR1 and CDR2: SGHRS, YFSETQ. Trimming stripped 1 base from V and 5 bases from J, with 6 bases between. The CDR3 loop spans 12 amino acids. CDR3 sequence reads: CASSLTQETQYF. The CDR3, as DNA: TGCGCCAGCAGCTTGACCCAGGAGACCCAGTACTTC.

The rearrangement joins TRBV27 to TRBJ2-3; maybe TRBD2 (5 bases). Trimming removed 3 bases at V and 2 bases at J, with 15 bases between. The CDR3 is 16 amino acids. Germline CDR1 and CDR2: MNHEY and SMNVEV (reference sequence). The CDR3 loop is CASSLWAGAATDTQYF. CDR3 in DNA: TGTGCCAGCAGTTTGTGGGCGGGTGCCGCCACAGATACGCAGTATTTT.

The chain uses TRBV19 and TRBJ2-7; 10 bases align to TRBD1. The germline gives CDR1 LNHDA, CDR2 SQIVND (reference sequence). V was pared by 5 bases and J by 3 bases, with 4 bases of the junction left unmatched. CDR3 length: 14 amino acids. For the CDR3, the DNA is TGTGCCAGTAGTGCGACAGGGGGCCTCTACGAGCAGTACTTC. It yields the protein CASSATGGLYEQYF.

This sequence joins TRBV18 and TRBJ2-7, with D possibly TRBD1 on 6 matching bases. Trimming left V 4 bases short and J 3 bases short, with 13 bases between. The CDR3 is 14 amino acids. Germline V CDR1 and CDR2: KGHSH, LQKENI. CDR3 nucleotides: TGTGCCAGCTCACGGGCAGGGGAACGCTACGAGCAGTACTTC. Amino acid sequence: CASSRAGERYEQYF.

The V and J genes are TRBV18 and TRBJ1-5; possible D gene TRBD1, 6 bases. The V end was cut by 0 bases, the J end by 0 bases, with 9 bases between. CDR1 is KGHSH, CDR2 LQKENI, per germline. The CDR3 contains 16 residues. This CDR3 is CASSPPGQSSNQPQHF. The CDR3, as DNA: TGTGCCAGCTCACCACCCGGACAGTCTAGCAATCAGCCCCAGCATTTT.

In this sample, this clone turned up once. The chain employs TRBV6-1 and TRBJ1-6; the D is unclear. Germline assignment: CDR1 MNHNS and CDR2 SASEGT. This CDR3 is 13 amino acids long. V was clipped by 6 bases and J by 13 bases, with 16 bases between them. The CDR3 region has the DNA TGTGCCAGCAGGCTCCCAACTTGGTTTCCCCTCCACTTT. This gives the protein CASRLPTWFPLHF.

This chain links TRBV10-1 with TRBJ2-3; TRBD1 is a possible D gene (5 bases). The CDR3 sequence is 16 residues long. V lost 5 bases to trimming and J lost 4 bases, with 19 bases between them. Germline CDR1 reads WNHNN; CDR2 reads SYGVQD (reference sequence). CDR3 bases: TGCGCCAGCAGTCCTGTCAGGGCTCGAAGCCCAGATACGCAGTATTTT. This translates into CASSPVRARSPDTQYF.

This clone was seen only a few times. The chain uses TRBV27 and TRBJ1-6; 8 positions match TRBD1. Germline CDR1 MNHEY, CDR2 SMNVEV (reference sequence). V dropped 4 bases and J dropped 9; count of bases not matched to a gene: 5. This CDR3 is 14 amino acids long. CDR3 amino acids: CASSSGQGGSPLHF. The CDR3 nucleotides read TGTGCCAGCAGTTCAGGACAGGGAGGTTCACCCCTCCACTTT.

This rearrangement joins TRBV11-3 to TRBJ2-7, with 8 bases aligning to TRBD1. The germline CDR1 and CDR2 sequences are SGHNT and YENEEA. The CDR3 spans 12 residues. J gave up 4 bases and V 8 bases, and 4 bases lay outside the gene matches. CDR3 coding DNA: TGTGCCAGCGCCAGGGGGCGGTACGAGCAGTACTTC. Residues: CASARGRYEQYF.

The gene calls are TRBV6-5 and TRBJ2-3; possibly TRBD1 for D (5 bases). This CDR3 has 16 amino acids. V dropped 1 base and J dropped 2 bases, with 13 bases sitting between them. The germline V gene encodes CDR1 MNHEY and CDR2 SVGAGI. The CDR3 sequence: CASSYLRQTHTDTQYF. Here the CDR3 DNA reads TGTGCCAGCAGTTACTTGCGACAGACACACACAGATACGCAGTATTTT.

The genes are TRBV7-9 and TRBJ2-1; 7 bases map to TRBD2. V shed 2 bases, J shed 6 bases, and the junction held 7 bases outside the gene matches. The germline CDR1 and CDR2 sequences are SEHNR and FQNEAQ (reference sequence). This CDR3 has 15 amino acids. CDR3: CASSLTASGINEQFF. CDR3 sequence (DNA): TGTGCCAGCAGCTTAACCGCCAGCGGGATCAATGAGCAGTTCTTC.

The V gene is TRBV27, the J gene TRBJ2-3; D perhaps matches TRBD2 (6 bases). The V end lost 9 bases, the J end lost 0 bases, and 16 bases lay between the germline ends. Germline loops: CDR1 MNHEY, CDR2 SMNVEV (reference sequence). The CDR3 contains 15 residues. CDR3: CASRWGETSTDTQYF. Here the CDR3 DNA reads TGTGCCAGTAGATGGGGGGAAACTAGCACAGATACGCAGTATTTT.

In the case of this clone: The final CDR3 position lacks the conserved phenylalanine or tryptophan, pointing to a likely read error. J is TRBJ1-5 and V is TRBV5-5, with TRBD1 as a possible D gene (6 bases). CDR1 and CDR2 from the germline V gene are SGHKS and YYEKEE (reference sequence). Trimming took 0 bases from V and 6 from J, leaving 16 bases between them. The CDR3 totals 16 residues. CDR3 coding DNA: TGTGCCAGCAGCTTGGAATCCCCCAGGGGTTCTCAGCCCCAGCATCTT. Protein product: CASSLESPRGSQPQHL.

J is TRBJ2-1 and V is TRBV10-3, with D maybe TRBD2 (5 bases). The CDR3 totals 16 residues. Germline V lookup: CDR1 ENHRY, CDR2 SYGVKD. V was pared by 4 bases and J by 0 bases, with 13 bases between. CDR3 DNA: TGTGCCATCAGTGTTGGCGGGCCGAGCTCCTACAATGAGCAGTTCTTC. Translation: CAISVGGPSSYNEQFF.

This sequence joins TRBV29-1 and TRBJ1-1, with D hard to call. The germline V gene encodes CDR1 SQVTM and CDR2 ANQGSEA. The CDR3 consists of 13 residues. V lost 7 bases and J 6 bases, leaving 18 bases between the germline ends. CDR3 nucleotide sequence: TGCAGCGCAAAATTGTTCACCTCGGCTGAAGCTTTCTTT. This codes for CSAKLFTSAEAFF.

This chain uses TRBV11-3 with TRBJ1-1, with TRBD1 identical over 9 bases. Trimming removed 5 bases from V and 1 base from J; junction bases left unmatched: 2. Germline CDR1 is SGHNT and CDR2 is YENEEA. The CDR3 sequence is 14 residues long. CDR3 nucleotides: TGTGCCAGCAGCGGGGGACAGGGGAACACTGAAGCTTTCTTT. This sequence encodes CASSGGQGNTEAFF. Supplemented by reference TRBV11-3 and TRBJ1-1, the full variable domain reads EAGVVQSPRYKIIEKKQPVAFWCNPISGHNTLYWYLQNLGQGPELLIRYENEEAVDDSQLPKDRFSAERLKGVDSTLKIQPAELGDSAVYLCASSGGQGNTEAFFGQGTRLTVV.

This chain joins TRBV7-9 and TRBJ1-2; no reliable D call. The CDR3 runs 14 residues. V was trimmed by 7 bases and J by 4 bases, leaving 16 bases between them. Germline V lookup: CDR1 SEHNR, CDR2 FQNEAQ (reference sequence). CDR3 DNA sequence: TGTGCCAGCACCACCCTAGTACCTGGCTATGGCTACACCTTC. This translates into CASTTLVPGYGYTF.